This TCR beta chain is drawn from a study of blood T cell repertoires in COVID-19. Study background: COVID-19 samples, acute and convalescent, were from the United States, Italy and Spain. Nucleic acid was either cDNA or gDNA, and it came from T cells, B-cell-depleted T cells, or PBMCs.

In the original workflow: Estimation of nucleated cell counts was performed using reference gene primer amplification. The method was immunoSEQ multiplex PCR; TCRdb's version includes in-frame clones alone and lacks a portion of them. The DNA gave D and trimming, while V, J and clone size come from that table. The table has 130,000 or so clones, around three quarters seen once. The CDR3 contains 12 residues. Trimming took off 3 bases at V and 8 bases at J, with 8 bases between the two ends. Germline CDR1 reads SNHLY; CDR2 reads FYNNEI. The V gene is TRBV2, the J gene TRBJ1-5; D is unclear. The sequenced material came from peripheral blood. This clonotype was sampled from a human donor in a cohort sampled during active COVID-19. The CDR3 nucleotides read TGTGCCAGCAGTGAGAAGGCGGAGCCCCAGCATTTT. The encoded protein is CASSEKAEPQHF.